These 21 T cell receptor beta chains came from one sample sequenced in a study of shared clonotypes between healthy human individuals. The naive CD8 subset, CD45RO-negative cells positively selected for CCR7, excluded terminally differentiated effector memory CD45RA+ cells. Sequencing used immunoSEQ multiplex PCR; TCRdb keeps in-frame clones, though not all of them. The sample includes hundreds of thousands of clones, roughly 94% of them seen just once. Sequences were obtained from naive CD8+ T cells sorted from blood. The receptors originated from a man aged 25 to 40 in good health.

The chain carries TRBV28 and TRBJ1-2; TRBD1 agrees at 8 bases. With 2 bases clipped from V and 6 bases from J, the junction kept 2 bases outside the gene matches. Germline CDR1 and CDR2: MDHEN and SYDVKM. The length of the CDR3 is 13 residues. The CDR3 region is CASSLQGANGYTF. CDR3 nucleotides: TGTGCCAGCAGTTTACAGGGGGCTAATGGCTACACCTTC.

This clone was found once. CDR3 coding DNA: TGCGCCAGCAGCCTCTTGGGCCCGGGGGTGACAGATACGCAGTATTTT. This encodes CASSLLGPGVTDTQYF. The chain is built from TRBV5-1 and TRBJ2-3; D is perhaps TRBD2 (6 bases). The germline gives CDR1 SGHRS, CDR2 YFSETQ. The CDR3 has 16 residues. Trimming removed 4 bases from V and 3 bases from J, with 18 bases in between.

As to this clone: A junction boundary mismatches the germline segment, possibly from a read error. CDR3 region: CASSLALTPYSEQFF. In DNA form, the CDR3 reads TGTGCCAGCAGCTTAGCCCTTACCCCCTACAGTGAGCAGTTCTTC. This sequence joins TRBV7-9 and TRBJ2-1; D remains unclear. The germline V gene has CDR1 SEHNR and CDR2 FQNEAQ (reference sequence). The CDR3 loop spans 15 amino acids.

CDR3 sequence (DNA): TGTGCCAGCAGCAACGGACAGGGGGCTCGGAATGAGCAGTTCTTC. It yields the protein CASSNGQGARNEQFF. The chain links TRBV7-9 to TRBJ2-1; 11 nucleotides match TRBD1. Germline loops: CDR1 SEHNR, CDR2 FQNEAQ (reference sequence). V shed 5 bases, J shed 7 bases, and the junction held 7 bases outside the gene matches. This CDR3 contains 15 residues.

V is TRBV5-4 and J is TRBJ2-2; weak D call: TRBD1 (5 bases). V lost 2 bases, J lost 4 bases, and 15 bases lay in between. CDR1 is SGHNT and CDR2 is YYREEE in the germline V gene (reference sequence). The CDR3 has 16 amino acids. Here the CDR3 reads CASSFSTVGPTGELFF. The CDR3 DNA sequence: TGTGCCAGCAGCTTCTCGACAGTTGGCCCCACCGGGGAGCTGTTTTTT.

The CDR3 region is CATSISSYNEQFF. DNA for the CDR3: TGTGCCACCAGCATCAGCTCCTACAATGAGCAGTTCTTC. The chain is built from TRBV15 and TRBJ2-1, with no clear D. Trimming shortened V by 4 bases and J by 0 bases, and 4 bases separated the two germline ends. From germline, CDR1 is LNHNV and CDR2 YYDKDF (reference sequence). The CDR3 spans 13 residues. The full variable domain, completed using reference TRBV15 and TRBJ2-1, is DAMVIQNPRYQVTQFGKPVTLSCSQTLNHNVMYWYQQKSSQAPKLLFHYYDKDFNNEADTPDNFQSRRPNTSFCFLDIRSPGLGDTAMYLCATSISSYNEQFFGPGTRLTVL.

The rearrangement joins TRBV7-8 to TRBJ2-5; 7 bases are a match to TRBD1. V lost 4 bases and J lost 2; bases outside the gene matches: 7. Germline V gene data show CDR1 as SGHVS and CDR2 as FQNEAQ. This CDR3 is built from 15 residues. CDR3: CASSSRTGIQETQYF. The CDR3 DNA reads as TGTGCCAGCAGCTCGCGGACAGGCATTCAAGAGACCCAGTACTTC. The variable domain in full, completed from reference TRBV7-8 and TRBJ2-5, reads GAGVSQSPRYKVAKRGQDVALRCDPISGHVSLFWYQQALGQGPEFLTYFQNEAQLDKSGLPSDRFFAERPEGSVSTLKIQRTQQEDSAVYLCASSSRTGIQETQYFGPGTRLLVL.

The chain recombines TRBV28 with TRBJ1-2; no firm D call. The CDR3 contains 13 residues. Germline assignment: CDR1 MDHEN and CDR2 SYDVKM. V was cut by 4 bases and J by 4 bases, with 10 bases left in between. CDR3 protein: CASSSFLGYGYTF. The CDR3 region has the DNA TGTGCCAGCAGTTCATTTCTGGGCTATGGCTACACCTTC.

The V and J genes are TRBV19 and TRBJ2-1; 8 bases map to TRBD2. The J segment lost 6 bases and the V segment lost 5 bases, leaving 21 bases of the junction unmatched. This CDR3 contains 19 residues. Germline CDR1 is LNHDA and CDR2 is SQIVND (reference sequence). CDR3 region: CASSSQRELGQTTTNEQFF. CDR3 nucleotides: TGTGCCAGTAGTTCCCAGCGGGAGCTTGGGCAAACCACAACCAATGAGCAGTTCTTC.

This sequence joins TRBV9 and TRBJ2-5; 14 bases are shared with TRBD2. There are 17 residues in the CDR3. Germline V lookup: CDR1 SGDLS, CDR2 YYNGEE. The V segment lost 2 bases and the J segment 3 bases; nucleotides outside the gene matches: 6. The CDR3 here is CASSVRPGLAGEETQYF. The CDR3 DNA follows: TGTGCCAGCAGCGTGCGACCGGGACTAGCGGGAGAAGAGACCCAGTACTTC.

This clone was counted once. This chain links TRBV7-9 with TRBJ1-4; 8 bases are a match to TRBD1. CDR1 and CDR2 from the germline V gene are SEHNR and FQNEAQ (reference sequence). The CDR3 consists of 17 residues. Germline trimming cut 5 bases from V and 3 bases from J; bases unmatched to any gene: 11. In nucleotides, the CDR3 is TGTGCCAGCAGCGCCAATGTACCGACAGGGGCTAATGAAAAACTGTTTTTT. Its protein is CASSANVPTGANEKLFF.

The rearrangement links TRBV7-9 to TRBJ2-1, with 7 bases aligning to TRBD1. Losses at the gene ends were 5 bases for V and 6 bases for J; bases not matched to a gene: 4. Germline V gene lookup returns CDR1 SEHNR and CDR2 FQNEAQ (reference sequence). The CDR3 is made up of 13 amino acids. CDR3 DNA sequence: TGTGCCAGCAGCCGTGGACAGGTCAATGAGCAGTTCTTC. It yields the protein CASSRGQVNEQFF. Looking up the rest from reference TRBV7-9 and TRBJ2-1 gives the full variable domain: DTGVSQNPRHKITKRGQNVTFRCDPISEHNRLYWYRQTLGQGPEFLTYFQNEAQLEKSRLLSDRFSAERPKGSFSTLEIQRTEQGDSAMYLCASSRGQVNEQFFGPGTRLTVL.

Only one count was recorded for this clone. The chain uses TRBV10-3 and TRBJ1-5; 9 bases align to TRBD1. Germline CDR1 is ENHRY and CDR2 is SYGVKD. The trim removed 3 bases at V and 3 bases at J, leaving 12 bases unmatched. CDR3 length equals 18 residues. CDR3 region: CAISDHIPGQGINQPQHF. The DNA for the CDR3 is TGTGCCATCAGTGATCACATACCGGGACAGGGTATCAATCAGCCCCAGCATTTT.

The V and J genes are TRBV2 and TRBJ2-7, with TRBD2 matching over 10 bases. The V and J ends lost 7 bases and 4 bases, in that order; junction bases with no gene match: 1. The germline CDR1 and CDR2 sequences are SNHLY and FYNNEI. This CDR3 region has 12 residues. The DNA for the CDR3 is TGTGCCAGCACGACTAGCGGGTACGAGCAGTACTTC. Amino acids: CASTTSGYEQYF.

The genes are TRBV19 and TRBJ1-1; D gene unclear. The CDR3 sequence is 16 residues long. Trimming shortened V by 7 bases and J by 0 bases, and 18 bases separated the two germline ends. The germline CDR1 and CDR2 sequences are LNHDA and SQIVND (reference sequence). The CDR3 protein is CASNHGWLGLNTEAFF. Here the CDR3 DNA reads TGTGCCAGTAATCACGGCTGGCTAGGGCTGAACACTGAAGCTTTCTTT.

The genes are TRBV20-1 and TRBJ2-1; D remains ambiguous. The germline V and J ends were trimmed by 6 bases and 4 bases, with 7 bases remaining between them. This CDR3 comprises 11 residues. The V gene's germline CDR1 is DFQATT and CDR2 SNEGSKA (reference sequence). The DNA for the CDR3 is TGCAGTGCGGATTCTTACAATGAGCAGTTCTTC. Protein sequence: CSADSYNEQFF.

The J gene is TRBJ2-7, the V gene TRBV27; TRBD2 agrees at 8 bases. Trimming at V came to 5 bases and at J to 2 bases, leaving 11 bases not matched to a gene. CDR1 MNHEY and CDR2 SMNVEV come from the germline V gene (reference sequence). The CDR3 totals 16 residues. The CDR3 spells CASSPPGLVTPYEQYF. The CDR3 DNA reads as TGTGCCAGCAGTCCTCCGGGACTAGTAACTCCCTACGAGCAGTACTTC.

The V gene is TRBV28, the J gene TRBJ2-5; 8 bases are shared with TRBD1. Unmatched junction bases numbered 8, after V lost 6 bases and J lost 5 bases. Germline lookup yields CDR1 MDHEN and CDR2 SYDVKM. This CDR3 spans 14 amino acids. The CDR3 protein is CASRLDRALETQYF. CDR3 bases: TGTGCCAGCAGGTTGGACAGGGCCCTGGAGACCCAGTACTTC. Supplemented by reference TRBV28 and TRBJ2-5, the full variable domain reads DVKVTQSSRYLVKRTGEKVFLECVQDMDHENMFWYRQDPGLGLRLIYFSYDVKMKEKGDIPEGYSVSREKKERFSLILESASTNQTSMYLCASRLDRALETQYFGPGTRLLVL.

This chain's CDR3 is CAISEVTGVNTEAFF. In nucleotides, the CDR3 is TGTGCCATCAGTGAGGTGACAGGGGTGAACACTGAAGCTTTCTTT. The V call is TRBV10-3, the J call TRBJ1-1; 8 bases map to TRBD1. The CDR3 loop spans 15 amino acids. V dropped 2 bases and J dropped 0; count of bases not matched to a gene: 2. Germline CDR1 reads ENHRY; CDR2 reads SYGVKD.

The J gene is TRBJ2-3, the V gene TRBV29-1; D is uncertain. Germline V gives CDR1 SQVTM, CDR2 ANQGSEA. V was shortened by 3 bases and J by 2 bases, with 15 bases between the two germline ends. This CDR3 comprises 15 residues. CDR3: CSVDGVGLFTDTQYF. The CDR3 DNA reads TGCAGCGTTGATGGAGTCGGTCTATTCACAGATACGCAGTATTTT.

The J gene is TRBJ2-1, the V gene TRBV6-5, with D hard to call. Germline CDR1 is MNHEY and CDR2 is SVGAGI. The CDR3 extends over 13 amino acids. V shed 2 bases and J shed 6 bases, with 8 bases lying between them. The CDR3 protein is CASSYDASNEQFF. The CDR3 DNA follows: TGTGCCAGCAGTTACGACGCAAGCAATGAGCAGTTCTTC.